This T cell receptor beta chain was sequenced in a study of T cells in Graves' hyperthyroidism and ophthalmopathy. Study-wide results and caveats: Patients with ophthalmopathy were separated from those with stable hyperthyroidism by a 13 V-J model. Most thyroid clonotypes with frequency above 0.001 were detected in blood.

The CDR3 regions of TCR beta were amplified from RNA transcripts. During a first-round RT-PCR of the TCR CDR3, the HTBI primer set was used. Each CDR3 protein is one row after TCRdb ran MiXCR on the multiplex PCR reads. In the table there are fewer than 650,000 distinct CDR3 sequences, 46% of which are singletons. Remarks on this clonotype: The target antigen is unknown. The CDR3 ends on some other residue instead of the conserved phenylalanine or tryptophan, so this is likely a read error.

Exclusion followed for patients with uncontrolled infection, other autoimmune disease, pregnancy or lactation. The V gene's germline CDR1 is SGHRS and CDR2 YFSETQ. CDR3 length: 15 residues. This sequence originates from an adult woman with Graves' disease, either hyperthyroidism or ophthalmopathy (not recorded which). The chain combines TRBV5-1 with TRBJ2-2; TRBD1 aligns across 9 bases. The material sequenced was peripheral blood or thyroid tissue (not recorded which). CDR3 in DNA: TGTGCCAGCAATCTATCGACAGGGGGGACCGGGGAGCTGTTTCTT. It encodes CASNLSTGGTGELFL.